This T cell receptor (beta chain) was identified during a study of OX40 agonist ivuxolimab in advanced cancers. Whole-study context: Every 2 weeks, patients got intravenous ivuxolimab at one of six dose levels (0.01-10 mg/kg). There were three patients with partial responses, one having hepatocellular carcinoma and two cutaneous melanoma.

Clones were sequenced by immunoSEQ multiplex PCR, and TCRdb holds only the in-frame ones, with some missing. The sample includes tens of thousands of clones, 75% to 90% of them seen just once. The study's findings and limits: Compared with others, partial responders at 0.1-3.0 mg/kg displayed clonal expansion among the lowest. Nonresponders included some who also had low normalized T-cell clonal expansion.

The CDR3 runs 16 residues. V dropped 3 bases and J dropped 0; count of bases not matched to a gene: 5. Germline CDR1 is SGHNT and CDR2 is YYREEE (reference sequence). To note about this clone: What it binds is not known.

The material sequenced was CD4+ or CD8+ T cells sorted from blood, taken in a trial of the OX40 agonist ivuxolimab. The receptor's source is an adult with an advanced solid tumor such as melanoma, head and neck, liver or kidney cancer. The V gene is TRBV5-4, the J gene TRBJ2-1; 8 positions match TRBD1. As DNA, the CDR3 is TGTGCCAGCAGCTATAGGACAGGGCGCTCCTACAATGAGCAGTTCTTC. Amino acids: CASSYRTGRSYNEQFF.